The clone carrying this TCR beta chain has more than one count but fewer than ten. The antigen is not known. TCRdb reanalysed the 5' RACE reads using MiXCR and keeps one entry per CDR3 protein. The data contain 200,000 or so distinct CDR3 sequences, 9.5% of them seen just once; the ten biggest clones take up roughly 4%. This record comes from a study of T-cell memory formation after mild COVID-19. Study conclusions and caveats: CD4+ contracting clones were mainly CM and EM; CD8+ ones, EMRA.

This clonotype was obtained from a man between 18 and 35 years old who had mild COVID-19 (a few samples of this study predate the infection). Cell type and time point are not known. Sequenced: PBMCs or a T cell subset sorted from them (not recorded which).

Here the CDR3 DNA reads TGTGCCAGCAGCGTAGGATCTAGCGGGGGGATCGATGAGCAGTTCTTC. It specifies CASSVGSSGGIDEQFF. The V call is TRBV9, the J call TRBJ2-1; 11 bases match TRBD2. CDR1 SGDLS and CDR2 YYNGEE come from the germline V gene. The ends lost 0 bases at V and 8 bases at J; junction bases unmatched: 7. The CDR3 contains 16 residues. Full variable domain (rest looked up from reference TRBV9 and TRBJ2-1): DSGVTQTPKHLITATGQRVTLRCSPRSGDLSVYWYQQSLDQGLQFLIQYYNGEERAKGNILERFSAQQFPDLHSELNLSSLELGDSALYFCASSVGSSGGIDEQFFGPGTRLTVL.